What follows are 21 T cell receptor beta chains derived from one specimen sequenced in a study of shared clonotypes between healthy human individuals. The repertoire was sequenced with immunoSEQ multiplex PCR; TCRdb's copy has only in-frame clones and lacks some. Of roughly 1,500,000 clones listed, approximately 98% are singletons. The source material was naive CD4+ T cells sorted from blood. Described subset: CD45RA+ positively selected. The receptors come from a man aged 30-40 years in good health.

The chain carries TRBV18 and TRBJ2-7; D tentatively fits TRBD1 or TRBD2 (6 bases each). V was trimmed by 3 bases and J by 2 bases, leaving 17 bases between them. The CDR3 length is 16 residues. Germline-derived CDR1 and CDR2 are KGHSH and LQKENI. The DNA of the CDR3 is TGTGCCAGCTCACCTAAGGGGGGCCCATCCGCCTACGAGCAGTACTTC. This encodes CASSPKGGPSAYEQYF.

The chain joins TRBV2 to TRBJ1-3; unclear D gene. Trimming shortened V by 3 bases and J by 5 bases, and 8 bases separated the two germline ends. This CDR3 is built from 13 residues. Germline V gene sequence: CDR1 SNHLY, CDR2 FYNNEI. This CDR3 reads CASSEWVRNTIYF. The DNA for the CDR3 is TGTGCCAGCAGTGAGTGGGTCCGAAACACCATATATTTT. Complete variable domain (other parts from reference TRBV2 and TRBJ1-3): EPEVTQTPSHQVTQMGQEVILRCVPISNHLYFYWYRQILGQKVEFLVSFYNNEISEKSEIFDDQFSVERPDGSNFTLKIRSTKLEDSAMYFCASSEWVRNTIYFGEGSWLTVV.

As DNA, the CDR3 is TGCGCCAGCAGCCCCCGGACAGGGGAAACAGATACGCAGTATTTT. Its protein is CASSPRTGETDTQYF. The V gene is TRBV5-1, the J gene TRBJ2-3; 9 nucleotides match TRBD1. V lost 4 bases, J lost 3 bases, and 6 bases stayed unmatched. Germline V gene sequence: CDR1 SGHRS, CDR2 YFSETQ. The CDR3 contains 15 residues.

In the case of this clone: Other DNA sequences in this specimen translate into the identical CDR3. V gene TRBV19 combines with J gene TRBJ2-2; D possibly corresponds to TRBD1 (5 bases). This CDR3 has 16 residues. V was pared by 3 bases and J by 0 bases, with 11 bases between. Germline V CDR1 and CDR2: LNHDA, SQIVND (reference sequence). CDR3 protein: CASSIGQGANTGELFF. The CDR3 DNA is TGTGCCAGTAGTATTGGGCAGGGCGCGAACACCGGGGAGCTGTTTTTT.

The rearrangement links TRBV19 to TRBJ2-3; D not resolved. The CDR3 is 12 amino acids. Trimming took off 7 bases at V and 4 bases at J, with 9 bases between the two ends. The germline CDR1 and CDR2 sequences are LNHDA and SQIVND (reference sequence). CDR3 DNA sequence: TGTGCCAGTACTTATGGGCCAGATACGCAGTATTTT. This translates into CASTYGPDTQYF.

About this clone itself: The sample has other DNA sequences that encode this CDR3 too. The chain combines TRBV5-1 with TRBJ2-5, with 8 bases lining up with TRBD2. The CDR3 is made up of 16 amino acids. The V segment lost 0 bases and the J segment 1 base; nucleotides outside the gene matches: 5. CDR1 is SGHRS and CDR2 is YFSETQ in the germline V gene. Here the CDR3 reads CASSLGLAGIQETQYF. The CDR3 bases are TGCGCCAGCAGCTTGGGCCTAGCGGGCATCCAAGAGACCCAGTACTTC.

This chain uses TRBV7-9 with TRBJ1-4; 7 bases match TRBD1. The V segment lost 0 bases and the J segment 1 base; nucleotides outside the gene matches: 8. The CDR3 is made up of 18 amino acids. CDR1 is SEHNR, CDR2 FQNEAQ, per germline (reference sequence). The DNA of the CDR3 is TGTGCCAGCAGCTTAGCGCAAGGGGGCGCGGGAACTAATGAAAAACTGTTTTTT. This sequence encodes CASSLAQGGAGTNEKLFF.

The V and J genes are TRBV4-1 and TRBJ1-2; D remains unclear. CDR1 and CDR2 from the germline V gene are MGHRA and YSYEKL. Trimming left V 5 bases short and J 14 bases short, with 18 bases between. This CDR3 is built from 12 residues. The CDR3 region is CASSMIQDKRTF. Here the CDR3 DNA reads TGCGCCAGCAGCATGATTCAAGACAAGAGGACCTTC.

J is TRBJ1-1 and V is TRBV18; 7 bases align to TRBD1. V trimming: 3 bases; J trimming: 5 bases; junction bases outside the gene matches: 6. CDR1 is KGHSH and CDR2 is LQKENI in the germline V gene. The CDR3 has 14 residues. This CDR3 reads CASSPYRGGTEAFF. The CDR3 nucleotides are TGTGCCAGCTCACCGTACAGGGGCGGGACTGAAGCTTTCTTT.

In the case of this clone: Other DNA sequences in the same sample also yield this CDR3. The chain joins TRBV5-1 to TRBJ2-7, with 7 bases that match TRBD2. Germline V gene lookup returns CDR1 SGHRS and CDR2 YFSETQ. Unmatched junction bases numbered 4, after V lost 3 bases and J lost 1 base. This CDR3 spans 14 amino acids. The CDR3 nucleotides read TGCGCCAGCAGCTCTAGCGGAGATTCCTACGAGCAGTACTTC. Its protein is CASSSSGDSYEQYF.

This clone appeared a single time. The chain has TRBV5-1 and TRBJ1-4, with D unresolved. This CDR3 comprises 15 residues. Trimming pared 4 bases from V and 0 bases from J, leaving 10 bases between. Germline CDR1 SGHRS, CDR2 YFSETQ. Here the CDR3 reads CASSRLTTTNEKLFF. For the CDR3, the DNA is TGCGCCAGCAGCCGCCTTACAACAACTAATGAAAAACTGTTTTTT.

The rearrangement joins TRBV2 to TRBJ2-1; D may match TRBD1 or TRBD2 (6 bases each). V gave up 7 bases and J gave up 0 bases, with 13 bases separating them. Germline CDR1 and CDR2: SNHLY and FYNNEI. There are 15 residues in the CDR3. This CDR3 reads CASTLGGISYNEQFF. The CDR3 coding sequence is TGTGCCAGCACCCTAGGGGGGATCTCCTACAATGAGCAGTTCTTC.

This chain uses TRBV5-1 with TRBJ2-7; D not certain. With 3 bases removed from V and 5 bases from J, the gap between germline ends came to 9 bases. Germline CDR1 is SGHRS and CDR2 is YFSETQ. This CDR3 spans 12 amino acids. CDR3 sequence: CASSSVQHEQYF. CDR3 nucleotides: TGCGCCAGCAGCTCAGTTCAGCACGAGCAGTACTTC.

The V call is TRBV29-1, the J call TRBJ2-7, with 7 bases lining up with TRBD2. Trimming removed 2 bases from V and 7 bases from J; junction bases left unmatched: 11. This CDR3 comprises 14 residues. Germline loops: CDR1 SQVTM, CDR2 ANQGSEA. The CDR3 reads CSVESGGGPGEQYF. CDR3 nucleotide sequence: TGCAGCGTTGAATCCGGGGGAGGGCCGGGAGAGCAGTACTTC.

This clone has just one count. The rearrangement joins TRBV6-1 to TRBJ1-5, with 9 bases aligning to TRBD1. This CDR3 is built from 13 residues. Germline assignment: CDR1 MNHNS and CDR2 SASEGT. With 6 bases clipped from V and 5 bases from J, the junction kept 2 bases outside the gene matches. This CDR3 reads CASRTGGDQPQHF. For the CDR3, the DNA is TGTGCCAGCAGGACAGGGGGAGATCAGCCCCAGCATTTT.

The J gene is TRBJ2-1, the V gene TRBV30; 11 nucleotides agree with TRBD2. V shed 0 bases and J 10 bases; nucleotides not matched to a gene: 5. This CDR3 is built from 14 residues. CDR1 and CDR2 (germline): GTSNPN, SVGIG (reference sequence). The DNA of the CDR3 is TGTGCCTGGAGTGTCCTCCTAGCGGGAGGAGAGCAGTTCTTC. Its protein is CAWSVLLAGGEQFF.

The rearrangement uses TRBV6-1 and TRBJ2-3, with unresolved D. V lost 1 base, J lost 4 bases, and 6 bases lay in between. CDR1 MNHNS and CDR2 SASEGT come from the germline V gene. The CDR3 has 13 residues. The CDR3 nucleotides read TGTGCCAGCAGTGAAGACTATTCAGATACGCAGTATTTT. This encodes CASSEDYSDTQYF.

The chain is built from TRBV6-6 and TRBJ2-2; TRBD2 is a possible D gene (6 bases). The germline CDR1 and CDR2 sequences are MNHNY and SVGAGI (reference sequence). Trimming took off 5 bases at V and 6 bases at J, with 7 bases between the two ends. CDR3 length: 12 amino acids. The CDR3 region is CASSPSAGELFF. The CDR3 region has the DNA TGTGCCAGCAGTCCTAGCGCCGGGGAGCTGTTTTTT.

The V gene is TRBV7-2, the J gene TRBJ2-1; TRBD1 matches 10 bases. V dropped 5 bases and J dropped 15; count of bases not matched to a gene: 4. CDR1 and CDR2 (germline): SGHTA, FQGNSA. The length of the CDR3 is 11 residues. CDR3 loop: CASSRGQGVFF. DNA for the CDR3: TGTGCCAGCAGCAGAGGACAGGGGGTGTTCTTC.

CDR3 region: CASSLAGEIGELFF. The DNA for the CDR3 is TGTGCCAGCAGCTTAGCGGGAGAGATCGGGGAGCTGTTTTTT. This chain joins TRBV7-6 and TRBJ2-2; D might be TRBD2 (5 bases). Trimming left V 0 bases short and J 7 bases short, with 9 bases between. The germline V gene has CDR1 SGHVS and CDR2 FNYEAQ. CDR3 length: 14 amino acids. The whole variable domain, filled in from reference TRBV7-6 and TRBJ2-2, reads GAGVSQSPRYKVTKRGQDVALRCDPISGHVSLYWYRQALGQGPEFLTYFNYEAQQDKSGLPNDRFSAERPEGSISTLTIQRTEQRDSAMYRCASSLAGEIGELFFGEGSRLTVL.

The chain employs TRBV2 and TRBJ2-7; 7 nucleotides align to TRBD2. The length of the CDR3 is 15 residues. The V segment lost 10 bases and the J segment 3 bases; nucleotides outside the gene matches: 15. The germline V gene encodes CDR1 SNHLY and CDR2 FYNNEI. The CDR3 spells CAIQSRDYRNYEQYF. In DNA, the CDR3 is TGTGCCATCCAGTCCCGGGACTATCGGAACTACGAGCAGTACTTC. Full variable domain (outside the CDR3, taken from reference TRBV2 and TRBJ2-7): EPEVTQTPSHQVTQMGQEVILRCVPISNHLYFYWYRQILGQKVEFLVSFYNNEISEKSEIFDDQFSVERPDGSNFTLKIRSTKLEDSAMYFCAIQSRDYRNYEQYFGPGTRLTVT.